A selection of T cell receptor beta chains follows, all from one sample in a study of blood T cell repertoires in COVID-19. The table came from immunoSEQ multiplex PCR; TCRdb's copy has only in-frame clones and leaves some out. The sample comprises 110,000 to 150,000 clones, around 79% of which are singletons, and less than 5% rests with the top ten. The sample was peripheral blood. The receptors here all came from a woman aged 70 to 79 with COVID-19, enrolled during active disease. Both conserved end residues are part of each CDR3. D genes are given only for firm matches. The size entry is marked missing in some rows and otherwise reads once, few, many or a size class.

TRBD1	TRBV5-1	TRBJ1-6	.	TGCGCCAGCAGCTTGGAGGGGGCAGGGGGCGCGGGTTCACCCCTCCACTTT	CASSLEGAGGAGSPLHF
.	TRBV7-9	TRBJ2-1	.	TGTGCCAGCAGCCCACGGGGGAGCTCCTACAATGAGCAGTTCTTC	CASSPRGSSYNEQFF
TRBD1	TRBV6-1	TRBJ1-1	once	TGTGCCAGCAGTTCACAACAGGGGGGAGCTTTCTTT	CASSSQQGGAFF
.	TRBV19	TRBJ2-6	.	TGTGCCAGTAGTATATTAGTTTCTGGGGCCAACGTCCTGACTTTC	CASSILVSGANVLTF
TRBD1	TRBV20-1	TRBJ1-1	once	TGCAGTGCGGGGACAGGGACTGAAGCTTTCTTT	CSAGTGTEAFF
.	TRBV19	TRBJ2-5	.	TGTGCCAGCGCCCCGGAGGGACCGCGAGTTCGTTCAGGGACCCAGTACTTC	CASAPEGPRVRSGTQYF
.	TRBV14	TRBJ2-7	.	TGTGCCAGCAGCCCCGCGGGTCGGGGGGCTCACTACGAGCAGTACTTC	CASSPAGRGAHYEQYF
TRBD2	TRBV9	TRBJ2-1	.	TGTGCCAGCAGCGTAGGTAGCGGGGAGTTCAATGAGCAGTTCTTC	CASSVGSGEFNEQFF
.	TRBV13	TRBJ2-1	.	TGTGCCAGCAGCTTAGGGGTTCAGGGGAGTGAGCAGTTCTTC	CASSLGVQGSEQFF
.	TRBV10-3	TRBJ1-5	.	TGTGCCATCAGTGGAGCAGGGGATCAGCCCCAGCATTTT	CAISGAGDQPQHF
TRBD1	TRBV10-3	TRBJ2-7	few	TGTGCCATCAGTGAGTCGGGGACAGCTTACGAGCAGTACTTC	CAISESGTAYEQYF
TRBD1	TRBV15	TRBJ2-5	.	TGTGCCACCAGCATTAGAGGTGGAGACAGGGGTGAGACCCAGTACTTC	CATSIRGGDRGETQYF
TRBD1	TRBV6-5	TRBJ1-5	few	TGTGCCAGCAGGCTATTGACAGGGATGAATCAGCCCCAGCATTTT	CASRLLTGMNQPQHF
.	TRBV7-2	TRBJ2-2	.	TGTGCCAGCAGTTCAGATCCAGGGGCCGGGGAGCTGTTTTTT	CASSSDPGAGELFF
TRBD1	TRBV19	TRBJ2-7	once	TGTGCCAGTAGTGGACAGGGGAGGAGGTACTTC	CASSGQGRRYF
TRBD2	TRBV9	TRBJ2-1	.	TGTGCCAGCAGCCCTCGACTAGCGGGGTACAATGAGCAGTTCTTC	CASSPRLAGYNEQFF
.	TRBV6-5	TRBJ2-3	.	TGTGCCAGCACGGGTGGCAGGGGGGCCACAGATACGCAGTATTTT	CASTGGRGATDTQYF
TRBD1	TRBV14	TRBJ1-2	once	TGTGCCAGCAGGACGACAGGGGACTATGGCTACACCTTC	CASRTTGDYGYTF
TRBD2	TRBV7-7	TRBJ2-1	.	TGTGCCAGCAGCTTGCGGACTAGCGGGGGGGCAGGCAATGAGCAGTTCTTC	CASSLRTSGGAGNEQFF
.	TRBV10-3	TRBJ2-2	.	TGTGCCATCAGTGAGTCTCCGGGTCAGAACACCGGGGAGCTGTTTTTT	CAISESPGQNTGELFF
.	TRBV20-1	TRBJ1-6	.	TGCAGTGCTAGTATAGGGGGACAACCCCACTTT	CSASIGGQPHF
.	TRBV6-5	TRBJ2-7	.	TGTGCCAGCAGTTACCGCACAGCTTCCGAGCAGTACTTC	CASSYRTASEQYF
.	TRBV6-1	TRBJ1-2	few	TGTGCCAGCAGTGAAGCCCGGGGAATGCGTGGCTACACCTTC	CASSEARGMRGYTF
.	TRBV2	TRBJ2-7	.	TGTGCCAGCAGTGCGTGGCAGGGTACCCACGAGCAGTACTTC	CASSAWQGTHEQYF
.	TRBV7-2	TRBJ2-5	.	TGTGCCAGCAGCAAGGTATCGGACAGCGTCCAAGAGACCCAGTACTTC	CASSKVSDSVQETQYF
TRBD1	TRBV19	TRBJ2-1	.	TGTGCCAGTAACGGTCAGGGGGTAGGGAATGAGCAGTTCTTC	CASNGQGVGNEQFF
TRBD1	TRBV2	TRBJ1-4	.	TGTGCCAGCAGATTGGACAGGGGGGATGAAAAACTGTTTTTT	CASRLDRGDEKLFF
.	TRBV18	TRBJ2-5	.	TGTGCCAGCTCACCACCGCACAGCGGCACCGGGACCCAGTACTTC	CASSPPHSGTGTQYF
.	TRBV6-6	TRBJ2-5	once	TGTGCCAGCAGTACATCTCAAGAGACCCAGTACTTC	CASSTSQETQYF
TRBD2	TRBV6-6	TRBJ2-5	.	TGTGCCAGCAGGGCGGGGGGGCCGGGACAAGAGACCCAGTACTTC	CASRAGGPGQETQYF
TRBD1	TRBV10-3	TRBJ1-1	once	TGTGCCATCAGTGATGTTGTGGGGACAGCCCGGGCCACTGAAGCTTTCTTT	CAISDVVGTARATEAFF
TRBD1	TRBV6-5	TRBJ1-2	.	TGTGCCAGCAAGGGGGCGGAGTTTGGCTACACCTTC	CASKGAEFGYTF
.	TRBV19	TRBJ1-2	few	TGTGCCAGTAGTCCGGACAGAATCTATGGCTACACCTTC	CASSPDRIYGYTF
.	TRBV5-1	TRBJ1-2	.	TGCGCCAGCAGCCTGACCTCGAACAGGGCCGCTTCAGGCTACACCTTC	CASSLTSNRAASGYTF
TRBD2	TRBV19	TRBJ2-1	.	TGTGCCAGTAGTACTAGCGGGGGGGCCAATGAGCAGTTCTTC	CASSTSGGANEQFF
.	TRBV6-5	TRBJ1-1	.	TGTGCCAGCAGTTCCCCTTCGACAGAGAACACTGAAGCTTTCTTT	CASSSPSTENTEAFF
.	TRBV27	TRBJ1-1	.	TGTGCCAGCACCCCGCGGGGGGGAACTGAAGCTTTCTTT	CASTPRGGTEAFF
TRBD1	TRBV7-9	TRBJ1-2	once	TGTGCCAGCAGCTTAGTCGGACAGGGGCAAGGGGGCTACACCTTC	CASSLVGQGQGGYTF
.	TRBV6-6	TRBJ1-2	.	TGTGCCAGCAGTCTCGACAGCTATGGCTACACCTTC	CASSLDSYGYTF
TRBD1	TRBV19	TRBJ1-1	.	TGTGCCAGTAGTGTACTACTAGGGGGCGCGGCTTTCTTT	CASSVLLGGAAFF
TRBD1	TRBV2	TRBJ1-5	.	TGTGCCAGCAGTGTGAGCAGGGGGCACAATCAGCCCCAGCATTTT	CASSVSRGHNQPQHF
.	TRBV11-3	TRBJ2-7	.	TGTGCCAGCAGCTTAGTATCCAGGGTGACCTACGAGCAGTACTTC	CASSLVSRVTYEQYF
TRBD1	TRBV28	TRBJ1-6	.	TGTGCCAGCAGGCCCGGGACAGGGAGTAATTCACCCCTCCACTTT	CASRPGTGSNSPLHF
.	TRBV3-1/TRBV3-2	TRBJ1-2	.	TGTGCCAGCAGCCAAGACGTCGGGGGGGACTATGGCTACACCTTC	CASSQDVGGDYGYTF
TRBD1	TRBV7-9	TRBJ1-2	many	TGTGCCAGCAGCCCGGGACAGGAAAAGGGCTACACCTTC	CASSPGQEKGYTF
.	TRBV3-1/TRBV3-2	TRBJ2-5	once	TGTGCCAGCAGCCCGACAGAAGAGACCCAGTACTTC	CASSPTEETQYF
.	TRBV6-2/TRBV6-3	TRBJ1-4	.	TGTGCCAGCAGTGACGGGGGGCATCGCGAAAAACTGTTTTTT	CASSDGGHREKLFF
TRBD1	TRBV2	TRBJ1-1	.	TGTGCCAGTAAACAGGGGATCGTGGGAACTGAAGCTTTCTTT	CASKQGIVGTEAFF
.	TRBV19	TRBJ1-2	.	TGTGCCAGTAGTATAGGGCAGGGCTATGGCTACACCTTC	CASSIGQGYGYTF
.	TRBV11-2	TRBJ1-2	once	TGTGCCAGCAGCTTAGATGGTCAGGGCTATGGCTACACCTTC	CASSLDGQGYGYTF
.	TRBV27	TRBJ1-1	few	TGTGCCAGCAGACCAACAGGATACACTGAAGCTTTCTTT	CASRPTGYTEAFF